Shown below are 17 T cell receptor beta chains from a single sample sequenced in a study of immune characterization of retroperitoneal liposarcoma. TCRdb passed the PCR reads through MiXCR, listing each CDR3 protein once. Here the sample spans around 20,000 distinct CDR3 sequences, approximately 35% being singletons. Material for sequencing was blood. These TCRs come from a male donor with retroperitoneal liposarcoma.

Only a few counts were recorded for this clonotype. The rearrangement uses TRBV7-2 and TRBJ2-7; weak D call: TRBD2 (6 bases). Trimming left V 3 bases short and J 1 base short, with 19 bases between. The CDR3 runs 17 residues. Per the germline V gene, CDR1 is SGHTA and CDR2 is FQGNSA. As DNA, the CDR3 is TGTGCCAGCAGCTTTAGATCCGGGACTTCCCCTTCCTACGAGCAGTACTTC. This codes for CASSFRSGTSPSYEQYF.

With respect to this clonotype: Its ends do not fully match the called genes, so a read error is possible. CDR3 residues: CASSLEAGAGANVLTF. CDR3 in DNA: TGTGCCAGCAGCTTGGAGGCAGGGGCTGGGGCCAACGTCCTGACTTTC. V and J are TRBV5-3 and TRBJ2-6, with D possibly TRBD1 on 6 matching bases. TRBV5-3 is given ORF status, its function remaining uncertain. The CDR3 runs to 16 residues.

Concerning this clonotype: A clone one base away is much larger, so this may be a read error. Since the CDR3 does not end with the conserved phenylalanine or tryptophan, this likely comes from a read error. The chain has TRBV11-2 and TRBJ2-1, with 9 bases aligning to TRBD1. Germline loops: CDR1 SGHAT, CDR2 FQNNGV. CDR3 length equals 16 residues. After removal of 1 base from V and 9 bases from J, the junction contained 10 bases not matched to a gene. The CDR3 DNA is TGTGCCAGCAGCTTAGTCGTTGGGACAGGGAACCTTGAGCAGTTCTTA. Translated, it gives CASSLVVGTGNLEQFL.

Here the CDR3 DNA reads TGTGCCAGCAGCCGCGGACAGAATACCGGGGAGCTGTTTTTT. It yields the protein CASSRGQNTGELFF. This sequence joins TRBV6-1 and TRBJ2-2, with D perhaps TRBD1 (6 bases). This CDR3 has 14 residues. V was clipped by 6 bases and J by 5 bases, with 13 bases between them. Germline loops: CDR1 MNHNS, CDR2 SASEGT.

The chain links TRBV5-7 to TRBJ2-1; TRBD2 matches 12 bases. TRBV5-7 is filed as an ORF, its function uncertain. The CDR3 extends over 18 amino acids. With 3 bases clipped from V and 4 bases from J, the junction kept 11 bases outside the gene matches. The CDR3 is CASSCGLAGKGFYNEQFF. The CDR3 DNA is TGTGCCAGCAGCTGCGGACTAGCGGGGAAAGGTTTTTACAATGAGCAGTTCTTC.

This clonotype was seen ten or more times. The chain joins TRBV11-3 to TRBJ2-7, with TRBD2 matching 11 bases. Germline lookup yields CDR1 SGHNT and CDR2 YENEEA. The ends lost 6 bases at V and 1 base at J; junction bases unmatched: 2. CDR3 size: 14 residues. CDR3 region: CASRRLAGSYEQYF. CDR3 coding DNA: TGTGCCAGCAGGAGACTAGCGGGGTCCTACGAGCAGTACTTC. Filled out from reference TRBV11-3 and TRBJ2-7, the complete variable domain reads EAGVVQSPRYKIIEKKQPVAFWCNPISGHNTLYWYLQNLGQGPELLIRYENEEAVDDSQLPKDRFSAERLKGVDSTLKIQPAELGDSAVYLCASRRLAGSYEQYFGPGTRLTVT.

This chain links TRBV27 with TRBJ2-1; D ambiguous. V was pared by 3 bases and J by 6 bases, with 12 bases between. CDR3 length equals 14 residues. Looked up from germline, CDR1 is MNHEY and CDR2 is SMNVEV (reference sequence). The CDR3 nucleotides read TGTGCCAGCAGTTTTATAAGGGTGCGCAATGAGCAGTTCTTC. It specifies CASSFIRVRNEQFF.

This clonotype appeared many times. The V gene is TRBV28, the J gene TRBJ2-7; D not resolved. The ends were cut back, 4 bases at V and 4 bases at J, with 8 bases in the middle. This CDR3 contains 12 residues. Germline V CDR1 and CDR2: MDHEN, SYDVKM. The CDR3 bases are TGTGCCAGCAGTTCCAGAAGATACGAGCAGTACTTC. Translation: CASSSRRYEQYF.

The chain joins TRBV27 to TRBJ2-4; 9 positions agree with TRBD2. CDR1 and CDR2 (germline): MNHEY, SMNVEV (reference sequence). The V gene end was trimmed by 3 bases and the J gene end by 13 bases; junction bases not matched to a gene: 13. This CDR3 contains 15 residues. The CDR3, as DNA: TGTGCCAGCAGTTTCGGTAACGCGGGAGGGGATGAGCAGTACTTC. Encoded protein: CASSFGNAGGDEQYF.

This clonotype has just one count. This clone may be a read error of a much larger clone one base away. V and J are TRBV7-6 and TRBJ2-1; no clear D. The CDR3 totals 12 residues. Germline V gene data show CDR1 as SGHVS and CDR2 as FNYEAQ. Deletions cut 5 bases from V and 7 bases from J, with 9 bases between. CDR3 coding DNA: TGTGCCAGCAGCCTCCGATGGAATGAGCAGTTCTTC. The encoded protein is CASSLRWNEQFF.

This chain uses TRBV11-2 with TRBJ2-1, with 10 bases that match TRBD2. The J call may be faulty, since TRBJ2-7 better matches the DNA end. The length of the CDR3 is 16 residues. In germline, CDR1 is SGHAT, CDR2 FQNNGV. Here the CDR3 reads CASSQWQASGSYEQYF. The CDR3 DNA follows: TGTGCCAGCAGCCAATGGCAGGCTAGCGGGAGTTACGAGCAGTACTTC.

The chain carries TRBV5-3 and TRBJ2-1; D remains ambiguous. The end of the DNA is better explained by TRBJ2-5, so the J call may be wrong. TRBV5-3 is treated as an ORF (open reading frame) with a function not yet certain. There are 14 residues in the CDR3. The CDR3 loop reads CASTPGTLRETQYF. The DNA of the CDR3 is TGTGCCAGCACCCCTGGCACCCTGAGAGAGACCCAGTACTTC.

About this clonotype: The conserved phenylalanine or tryptophan normally closing the CDR3 is absent here, so this likely arose from a read error. CDR3: CASRDLAGGLYNEQFC. The CDR3 nucleotides read TGTGCCAGCAGAGATCTAGCGGGAGGCCTCTACAATGAGCAGTTCTGC. The rearrangement links TRBV6-1 to TRBJ2-1, with 11 bases lining up with TRBD2. The CDR3 is 16 residues long. Trimming took 6 bases from V and 3 from J; bases not matched to a gene: 7. Germline values: CDR1 MNHNS, CDR2 SASEGT.

The chain carries TRBV6-1 and TRBJ1-2; D might be TRBD1 (5 bases). Germline loops: CDR1 MNHNS, CDR2 SASEGT. The ends were cut back, 0 bases at V and 2 bases at J, with 13 bases in the middle. CDR3 length: 16 residues. DNA for the CDR3: TGTGCCAGCAGTGAAGCGGCAGGGCCGTCCAACTATGGCTACACCTTC. Its protein product is CASSEAAGPSNYGYTF.

This clonotype was recorded at least ten times. The gene calls are TRBV12-5 and TRBJ2-3; D perhaps matches TRBD1 (7 bases). V was clipped by 4 bases and J by 4 bases, with 12 bases between them. The germline V gene has CDR1 LGHNT and CDR2 FRNRAP. The CDR3 is made up of 14 amino acids. The CDR3 nucleotides are TGTGCTAGTGGTTACCAGGGGGGCCCAGATACGCAGTATTTT. Amino acid sequence: CASGYQGGPDTQYF.

In its sample, this clonotype was seen a few times. This sequence joins TRBV6-2 or TRBV6-3 and TRBJ2-4; maybe TRBD2 (5 bases). Germline CDR1 reads MNHEY; CDR2 reads SVGEGT. This CDR3 contains 16 residues. The V gene lost 6 bases and the J gene lost 3 bases, with 18 bases spanning the gap. CDR3 in DNA: TGTGCCAGCAGCCACGAGGGTTTAAAGGACAAAAACATTCAGTACTTC. It encodes CASSHEGLKDKNIQYF.

This clonotype was seen repeatedly, ten times or more. The chain joins TRBV27 to TRBJ2-1; tentatively, D is TRBD1 or TRBD2 (7 bases each). Trimming removed 8 bases at V and 4 bases at J, with 24 bases between. The CDR3 has 17 amino acids. CDR1 MNHEY and CDR2 SMNVEV come from the germline V gene (reference sequence). CDR3 region: CASRAGAGGKPYNEQFF. The CDR3 nucleotides are TGTGCCAGCCGGGCGGGAGCAGGGGGGAAACCTTACAATGAGCAGTTCTTC.